This T cell receptor (beta chain) originates from a study of blood T cell repertoires in COVID-19. This clone occurred a few times. Some clones are missing from TCRdb's copy, which holds only in-frame ones; the method was immunoSEQ multiplex PCR. The sample contains some 130,000 clones, roughly three quarters of which appear only once. Germline lookup yields CDR1 MNHEY and CDR2 SVGAGI. The CDR3 contains 13 residues. Trimming left V 7 bases short and J 2 bases short, with 9 bases between. The material sequenced was PBMCs or T cells enriched from blood (not recorded which). The clonotype comes from a woman aged 45 to 65 who had recovered from COVID-19. This sequence joins TRBV6-5 and TRBJ1-5; D remains ambiguous. The CDR3 loop reads CASKEFRNQPQHF. For the CDR3, the DNA is TGTGCCAGCAAGGAGTTCCGCAATCAGCCCCAGCATTTT.